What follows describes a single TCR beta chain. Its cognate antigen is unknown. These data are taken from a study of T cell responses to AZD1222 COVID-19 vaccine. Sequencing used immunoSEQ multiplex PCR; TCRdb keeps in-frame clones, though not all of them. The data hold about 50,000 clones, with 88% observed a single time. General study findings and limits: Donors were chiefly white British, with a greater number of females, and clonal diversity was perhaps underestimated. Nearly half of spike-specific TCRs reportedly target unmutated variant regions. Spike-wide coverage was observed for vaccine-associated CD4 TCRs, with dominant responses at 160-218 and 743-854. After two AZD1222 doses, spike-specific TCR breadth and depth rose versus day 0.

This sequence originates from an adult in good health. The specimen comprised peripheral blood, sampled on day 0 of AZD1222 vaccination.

CDR3 protein: CASSLGFRTDTQYF. CDR3 in DNA: TGTGCCAGTAGTTTGGGATTTCGCACAGATACGCAGTATTTT. This chain joins TRBV19 and TRBJ2-3; D remains unclear. This CDR3 comprises 14 residues. The germline V gene encodes CDR1 LNHDA and CDR2 SQIVND (reference sequence). Trimming pared 5 bases from V and 1 base from J, leaving 10 bases between.